The 21 T cell receptor beta chains below all came from one sample that was sequenced in a study of early stage breast cancer tumors. Profiling relied on immunoSEQ multiplex PCR, and the TCRdb table lists in-frame clones only, not all of them. The sample lists over 6,500 clones, around 60% occurring once. Sequencing used breast tumor tissue. The receptor set was obtained from a person aged 70 to 85 with breast cancer.

V and J are TRBV7-3 and TRBJ1-5; 8 positions match TRBD1. Germline V CDR1 and CDR2: SGHTA, FQGTGA. The CDR3 length is 19 residues. The ends lost 1 base at V and 0 bases at J; junction bases unmatched: 11. For the CDR3, the DNA is TGTGCCAGCAGCTTAAATGAGACAGGGGCTGCGGGTAGCAATCAGCCCCAGCATTTT. Residues: CASSLNETGAAGSNQPQHF.

The rearrangement links TRBV19 to TRBJ2-1, with a tentative D call TRBD2 (5 bases). CDR1 is LNHDA and CDR2 is SQIVND in the germline V gene (reference sequence). V was pared by 7 bases and J by 7 bases, with 17 bases between. The CDR3 totals 14 residues. CDR3 nucleotide sequence: TGTGCCAGTACACCACTTTTAGGAGGAAATGAGCAGTTCTTC. Amino acids: CASTPLLGGNEQFF.

The gene calls are TRBV5-6 and TRBJ2-2; D possibly corresponds to TRBD1 (6 bases). This CDR3 spans 16 amino acids. Trimming shortened V by 1 base and J by 0 bases, and 10 bases separated the two germline ends. Per the germline V gene, CDR1 is SGHDT and CDR2 is YYEEEE. The CDR3 DNA follows: TGTGCCAGCAGCTTGTTCACAGGGACGAACACCGGGGAGCTGTTTTTT. As protein: CASSLFTGTNTGELFF.

CDR3 region: CASSEISYQETQYF. CDR3 nucleotide sequence: TGTGCCAGCAGTGAAATATCTTATCAAGAGACCCAGTACTTC. The chain links TRBV2 to TRBJ2-5; D gene unclear. Trimming shortened V by 2 bases and J by 2 bases, and 9 bases separated the two germline ends. Germline V gene data show CDR1 as SNHLY and CDR2 as FYNNEI. The CDR3 is made up of 14 amino acids.

V and J are TRBV12-5 and TRBJ2-5, with a tentative D call TRBD1 (5 bases). V lost 6 bases to trimming and J lost 1 base, with 18 bases between them. The CDR3 is 16 residues long. Germline V gives CDR1 LGHNT, CDR2 FRNRAP. The CDR3 loop is CASGPGRQGGQETQYF. The CDR3 nucleotides are TGTGCTAGTGGCCCAGGTAGGCAGGGCGGCCAAGAGACCCAGTACTTC.

The chain couples TRBV9 to TRBJ1-3; D not certain. The CDR3 consists of 16 residues. The V gene's germline CDR1 is SGDLS and CDR2 YYNGEE. The V end was cut by 4 bases, the J end by 4 bases, with 18 bases between. This CDR3 is CASSPRGGPEGNTIYF. CDR3 DNA sequence: TGTGCCAGCAGCCCCCGTGGAGGGCCCGAAGGAAACACCATATATTTT.

This clone was seen a handful of times. This sequence joins TRBV19 and TRBJ1-1; D unresolved. Trimming took 2 bases from V and 7 from J, leaving 11 bases between them. This CDR3 has 13 amino acids. The V gene's germline CDR1 is LNHDA and CDR2 SQIVND (reference sequence). For the CDR3, the DNA is TGTGCCAGTAGTATATTGGGCATCCGTGAAGCTTTCTTT. Protein product: CASSILGIREAFF.

This clone was seen more than once but under ten times. This chain joins TRBV11-2 and TRBJ2-7, with D possibly matching TRBD1 (5 bases). Trimming shortened V by 5 bases and J by 6 bases, and 14 bases separated the two germline ends. Looked up from germline, CDR1 is SGHAT and CDR2 is FQNNGV. There are 13 residues in the CDR3. The CDR3, as DNA: TGTGCCAGCAGCGCCAGGGTTTACGGCGAGCAGTACTTC. It specifies CASSARVYGEQYF. Complete variable domain (other parts from reference TRBV11-2 and TRBJ2-7): EAGVAQSPRYKIIEKRQSVAFWCNPISGHATLYWYQQILGQGPKLLIQFQNNGVVDDSQLPKDRFSAERLKGVDSTLKIQPAKLEDSAVYLCASSARVYGEQYFGPGTRLTVT.

V usage is TRBV5-1 and J usage is TRBJ2-5, with 9 positions matching TRBD2. Germline loops: CDR1 SGHRS, CDR2 YFSETQ. Trimming cost V 6 bases and J 1 base; bases outside gene matches: 7. CDR3 length equals 15 residues. CDR3 nucleotides: TGCGCCAGCACGGATAGCGGGGGCCCCCAAGAGACCCAGTACTTC. This codes for CASTDSGGPQETQYF.

The V call is TRBV30, the J call TRBJ1-6; weak D call: TRBD1 (6 bases). The V end lost 0 bases, the J end lost 8 bases, and 14 bases lay between the germline ends. This CDR3 has 15 residues. Germline-derived CDR1 and CDR2 are GTSNPN and SVGIG (reference sequence). Written as DNA, the CDR3 is TGTGCCTGGAGTGTTGGGCAGGGGCCCGATTCACCCCTCCACTTT. It is translated as CAWSVGQGPDSPLHF. The variable domain in full, completed from reference TRBV30 and TRBJ1-6, reads SQTIHQWPATLVQPVGSPLSLECTVEGTSNPNLYWYRQAAGRGLQLLFYSVGIGQISSEVPQNLSASRPQDRQFILSSKKLLLSDSGFYLCAWSVGQGPDSPLHFGNGTRLTVT.

The genes are TRBV27 and TRBJ2-3, with 10 positions matching TRBD1. The CDR3 has 14 amino acids. Per the germline V gene, CDR1 is MNHEY and CDR2 is SMNVEV (reference sequence). Losses at the gene ends were 10 bases for V and 7 bases for J; bases not matched to a gene: 11. This CDR3 is CATEPRTGGNTQYF. CDR3 bases: TGTGCCACAGAACCTCGGACAGGGGGAAATACGCAGTATTTT.

This clone was observed a few times. The CDR3 DNA follows: TGTGCCAGCTCACCATTGCCAGGGGAGGGCTACACCTTC. This translates into CASSPLPGEGYTF. The chain has TRBV18 and TRBJ1-2; the D gene is possibly TRBD1 (6 bases). The V end lost 2 bases, the J end lost 8 bases, and 12 bases lay between the germline ends. This CDR3 comprises 13 residues. Germline values: CDR1 KGHSH, CDR2 LQKENI.

This chain uses TRBV11-2 with TRBJ2-5; D is unclear. The V gene lost 3 bases and the J gene lost 3 bases, with 2 bases spanning the gap. The CDR3 sequence is 11 residues long. Per germline, CDR1 SGHAT and CDR2 FQNNGV. The CDR3 is CASSFKETQYF. CDR3 in DNA: TGTGCCAGCAGCTTTAAAGAGACCCAGTACTTC.

The chain uses TRBV28 and TRBJ2-2, with TRBD2 matching 7 bases. The V and J ends lost 10 bases and 0 bases, in that order; junction bases with no gene match: 11. Per the germline V gene, CDR1 is MDHEN and CDR2 is SYDVKM. This CDR3 contains 16 residues. The chain's CDR3 is CATLLGGKANTGELFF. CDR3 in DNA: TGTGCCACACTGCTGGGGGGGAAAGCGAACACCGGGGAGCTGTTTTTT. The variable domain in full, with the rest retrieved from reference TRBV28 and TRBJ2-2, is DVKVTQSSRYLVKRTGEKVFLECVQDMDHENMFWYRQDPGLGLRLIYFSYDVKMKEKGDIPEGYSVSREKKERFSLILESASTNQTSMYLCATLLGGKANTGELFFGEGSRLTVL.

The CDR3 region is CASSMGRTGTFGYTF. The CDR3 coding sequence is TGTGCCAGTAGTATGGGCCGGACAGGGACTTTTGGCTACACCTTC. V usage is TRBV19 and J usage is TRBJ1-2; the match to TRBD1 covers 8 bases. Losses at the gene ends were 3 bases for V and 7 bases for J; bases not matched to a gene: 10. The V gene's germline CDR1 is LNHDA and CDR2 SQIVND (reference sequence). The CDR3 covers 15 residues.

The chain joins TRBV4-3 to TRBJ2-7, with TRBD1 matching over 8 bases. Germline CDR1 reads LGHNA; CDR2 reads YSLEER. The CDR3 consists of 14 residues. V lost 4 bases, J lost 6 bases, and 8 bases stayed unmatched. The CDR3 spells CASSLITGGGEQYF. In nucleotides, the CDR3 is TGCGCCAGCAGCCTCATAACAGGGGGAGGCGAGCAGTACTTC.

Note on this clone: The sample carries other DNA sequences with the same CDR3. The V and J genes are TRBV6-1 and TRBJ2-1, with D possibly TRBD2 on 6 matching bases. V lost 2 bases and J 3 bases, leaving 11 bases between the germline ends. The germline gives CDR1 MNHNS, CDR2 SASEGT. CDR3 length equals 15 residues. CDR3 protein: CASSETGGSYNEQFF. For the CDR3, the DNA is TGTGCCAGCAGTGAAACCGGGGGAAGCTACAATGAGCAGTTCTTC.

The V and J genes are TRBV15 and TRBJ2-3; 9 bases align to TRBD2. The CDR3 length is 16 residues. Losses at the gene ends were 7 bases for V and 3 bases for J; bases not matched to a gene: 11. CDR1 and CDR2 (germline): LNHNV, YYDKDF (reference sequence). The CDR3 loop is CATTPGAGGRTDTQYF. CDR3 bases: TGTGCCACCACCCCAGGAGCGGGGGGTAGAACAGATACGCAGTATTTT.

The V and J genes are TRBV27 and TRBJ2-3, with D possibly TRBD2 on 6 matching bases. Per the germline V gene, CDR1 is MNHEY and CDR2 is SMNVEV (reference sequence). The length of the CDR3 is 15 residues. Trimming stripped 5 bases from V and 2 bases from J, with 14 bases between. CDR3 sequence reads: CASSGTGAPTDTQYF. Written as DNA, the CDR3 is TGTGCCAGCAGTGGGACTGGAGCCCCCACAGATACGCAGTATTTT.

The chain joins TRBV6-1 to TRBJ1-2; no reliable D call. Germline V gives CDR1 MNHNS, CDR2 SASEGT. This CDR3 region has 13 residues. Trimming shortened V by 6 bases and J by 0 bases, and 8 bases separated the two germline ends. This CDR3 reads CASSPVSNYGYTF. CDR3 nucleotide sequence: TGTGCCAGCAGCCCCGTATCTAACTATGGCTACACCTTC.

The J gene is TRBJ2-2, the V gene TRBV9; D possibly corresponds to TRBD1 (6 bases). With 0 bases removed from V and 5 bases from J, the gap between germline ends came to 8 bases. The CDR3 covers 14 residues. Per germline, CDR1 SGDLS and CDR2 YYNGEE. Here the CDR3 reads CASSVAQGTGELFF. The DNA of the CDR3 is TGTGCCAGCAGCGTAGCACAGGGAACCGGGGAGCTGTTTTTT. The full variable domain, with the rest looked up from reference TRBV9 and TRBJ2-2, is DSGVTQTPKHLITATGQRVTLRCSPRSGDLSVYWYQQSLDQGLQFLIQYYNGEERAKGNILERFSAQQFPDLHSELNLSSLELGDSALYFCASSVAQGTGELFFGEGSRLTVL.